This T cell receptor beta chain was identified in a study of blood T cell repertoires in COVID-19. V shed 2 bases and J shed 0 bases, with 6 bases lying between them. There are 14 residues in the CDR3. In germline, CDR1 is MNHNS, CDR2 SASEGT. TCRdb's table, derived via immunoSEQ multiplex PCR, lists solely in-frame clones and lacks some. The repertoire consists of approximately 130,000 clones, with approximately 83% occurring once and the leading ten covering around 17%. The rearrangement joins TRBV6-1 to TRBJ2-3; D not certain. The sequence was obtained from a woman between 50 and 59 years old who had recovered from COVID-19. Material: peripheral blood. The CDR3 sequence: CASSELGSTDTQYF. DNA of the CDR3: TGTGCCAGCAGTGAACTCGGTAGCACAGATACGCAGTATTTT.